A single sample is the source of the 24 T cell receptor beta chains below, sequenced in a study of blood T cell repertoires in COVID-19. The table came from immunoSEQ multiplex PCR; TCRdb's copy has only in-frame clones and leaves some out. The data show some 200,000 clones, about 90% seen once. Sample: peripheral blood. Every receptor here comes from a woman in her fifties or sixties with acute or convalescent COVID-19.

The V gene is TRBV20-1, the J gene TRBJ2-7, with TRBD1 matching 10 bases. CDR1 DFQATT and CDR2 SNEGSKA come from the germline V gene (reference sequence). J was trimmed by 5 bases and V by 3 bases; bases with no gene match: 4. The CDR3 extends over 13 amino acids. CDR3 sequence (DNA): TGCAGTGCTAGTTGGGACAGGGGTCACGAGCAGTACTTC. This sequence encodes CSASWDRGHEQYF.

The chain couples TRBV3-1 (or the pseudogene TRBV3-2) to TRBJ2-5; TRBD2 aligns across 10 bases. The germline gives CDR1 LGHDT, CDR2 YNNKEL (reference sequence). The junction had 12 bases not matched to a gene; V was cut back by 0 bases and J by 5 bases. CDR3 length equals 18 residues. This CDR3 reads CASSQEGSGRAPGETQYF. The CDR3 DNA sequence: TGTGCCAGCAGCCAAGAGGGAAGCGGGAGGGCTCCGGGGGAGACCCAGTACTTC.

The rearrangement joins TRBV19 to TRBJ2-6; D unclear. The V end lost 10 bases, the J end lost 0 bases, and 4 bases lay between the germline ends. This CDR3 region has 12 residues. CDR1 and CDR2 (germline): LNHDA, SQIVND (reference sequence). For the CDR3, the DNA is TGTGCCACCCACTCTGGGGCCAACGTCCTGACTTTC. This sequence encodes CATHSGANVLTF.

CDR3 bases: TGTGCCAGCAGTCCTACGGGGGATACGCAGTATTTT. Translated: CASSPTGDTQYF. This sequence joins TRBV6-6 and TRBJ2-3; the D gene is possibly TRBD2 (5 bases). The CDR3 runs to 12 residues. Germline loops: CDR1 MNHNY, CDR2 SVGAGI (reference sequence). V lost 5 bases to trimming and J lost 6 bases, with 9 bases between them.

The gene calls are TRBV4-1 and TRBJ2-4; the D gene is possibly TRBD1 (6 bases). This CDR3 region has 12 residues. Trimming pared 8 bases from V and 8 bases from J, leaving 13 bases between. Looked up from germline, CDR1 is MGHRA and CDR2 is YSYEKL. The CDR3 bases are TGCGCCAGCGGGGTAGGGGGAGACATTCAGTACTTC. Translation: CASGVGGDIQYF.

CDR3 sequence reads: CAWKDRGSYEQYF. The CDR3 DNA follows: TGTGCCTGGAAAGACAGGGGGTCCTACGAGCAGTACTTC. V usage is TRBV30 and J usage is TRBJ2-7, with TRBD1 matching over 9 bases. From germline, CDR1 is GTSNPN and CDR2 SVGIG (reference sequence). The CDR3 runs to 13 residues. V lost 4 bases and J lost 1; bases outside the gene matches: 2.

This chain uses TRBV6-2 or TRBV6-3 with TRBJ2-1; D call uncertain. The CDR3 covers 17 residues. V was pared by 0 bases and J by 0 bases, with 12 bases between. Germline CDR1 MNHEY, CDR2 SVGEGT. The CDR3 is CASSYSMLSSSYNEQFF. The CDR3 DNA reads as TGTGCCAGCAGTTACTCGATGCTGTCGAGCTCCTACAATGAGCAGTTCTTC.

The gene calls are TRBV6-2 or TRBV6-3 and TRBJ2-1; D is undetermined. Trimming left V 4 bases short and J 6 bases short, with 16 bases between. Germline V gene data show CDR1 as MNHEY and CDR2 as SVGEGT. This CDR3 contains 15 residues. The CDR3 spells CASSSALVDGNEQFF. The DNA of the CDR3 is TGTGCCAGCAGTTCGGCGCTAGTGGATGGCAATGAGCAGTTCTTC.

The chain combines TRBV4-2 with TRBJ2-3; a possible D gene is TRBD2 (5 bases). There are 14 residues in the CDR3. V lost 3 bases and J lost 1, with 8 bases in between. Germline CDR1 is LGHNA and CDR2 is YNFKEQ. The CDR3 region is CASSHISGTDTQYF. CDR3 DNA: TGTGCCAGCAGCCATATTAGCGGCACAGATACGCAGTATTTT.

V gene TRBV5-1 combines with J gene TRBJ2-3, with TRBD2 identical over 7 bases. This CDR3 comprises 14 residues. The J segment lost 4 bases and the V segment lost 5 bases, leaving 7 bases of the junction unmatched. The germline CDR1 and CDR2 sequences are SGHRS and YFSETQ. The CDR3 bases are TGCGCCAGCAGTCCCGGGAGGAGCTCAGATACGCAGTATTTT. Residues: CASSPGRSSDTQYF. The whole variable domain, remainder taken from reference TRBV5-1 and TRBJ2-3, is KAGVTQTPRYLIKTRGQQVTLSCSPISGHRSVSWYQQTPGQGLQFLFEYFSETQRNKGNFPGRFSGRQFSNSRSEMNVSTLELGDSALYLCASSPGRSSDTQYFGPGTRLTVL.

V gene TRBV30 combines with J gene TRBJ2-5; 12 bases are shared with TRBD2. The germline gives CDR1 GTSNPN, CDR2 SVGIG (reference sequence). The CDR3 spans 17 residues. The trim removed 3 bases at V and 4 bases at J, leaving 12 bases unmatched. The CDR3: CAWSKGALAGGGETQYF. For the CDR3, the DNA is TGTGCCTGGAGCAAGGGGGCCCTAGCGGGGGGGGGAGAGACCCAGTACTTC.

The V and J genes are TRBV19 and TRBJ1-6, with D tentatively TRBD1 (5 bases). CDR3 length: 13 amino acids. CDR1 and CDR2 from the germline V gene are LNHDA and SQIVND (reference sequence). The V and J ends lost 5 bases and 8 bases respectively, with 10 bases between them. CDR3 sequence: CASSGQGYSPLHF. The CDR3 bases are TGTGCCAGTAGTGGTCAGGGTTATTCACCCCTCCACTTT.

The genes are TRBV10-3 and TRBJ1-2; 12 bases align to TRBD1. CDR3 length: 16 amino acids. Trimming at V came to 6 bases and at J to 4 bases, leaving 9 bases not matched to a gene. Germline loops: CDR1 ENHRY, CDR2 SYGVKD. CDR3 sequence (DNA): TGTGCCATCAGCTTGGGACAGGGGGCTGACGGCTATGGCTACACCTTC. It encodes CAISLGQGADGYGYTF.

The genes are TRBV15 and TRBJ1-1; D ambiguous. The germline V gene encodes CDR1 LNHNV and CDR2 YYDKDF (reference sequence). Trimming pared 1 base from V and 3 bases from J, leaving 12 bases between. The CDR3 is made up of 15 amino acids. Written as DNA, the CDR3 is TGTGCCACCAGCAGAGGGGAAGAGGGAGACACTGAAGCTTTCTTT. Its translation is CATSRGEEGDTEAFF. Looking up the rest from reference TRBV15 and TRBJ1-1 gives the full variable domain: DAMVIQNPRYQVTQFGKPVTLSCSQTLNHNVMYWYQQKSSQAPKLLFHYYDKDFNNEADTPDNFQSRRPNTSFCFLDIRSPGLGDTAMYLCATSRGEEGDTEAFFGQGTRLTVV.

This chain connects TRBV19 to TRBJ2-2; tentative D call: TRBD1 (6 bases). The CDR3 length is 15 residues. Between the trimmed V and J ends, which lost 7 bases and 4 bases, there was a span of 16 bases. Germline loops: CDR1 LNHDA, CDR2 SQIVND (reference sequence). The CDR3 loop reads CASKVTGTPTGELFF. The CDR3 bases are TGTGCCAGTAAGGTAACTGGGACACCCACCGGGGAGCTGTTTTTT.

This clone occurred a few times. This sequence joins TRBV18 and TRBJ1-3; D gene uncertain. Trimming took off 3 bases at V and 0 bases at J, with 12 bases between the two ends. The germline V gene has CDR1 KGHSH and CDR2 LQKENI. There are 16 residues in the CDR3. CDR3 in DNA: TGTGCCAGCTCACCGGAGGTCCTTATCTCTGGAAACACCATATATTTT. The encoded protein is CASSPEVLISGNTIYF. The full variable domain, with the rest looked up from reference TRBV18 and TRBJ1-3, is NAGVMQNPRHLVRRRGQEARLRCSPMKGHSHVYWYRQLPEEGLKFMVYLQKENIIDESGMPKERFSAEFPKEGPSILRIQQVVRGDSAAYFCASSPEVLISGNTIYFGEGSWLTVV.

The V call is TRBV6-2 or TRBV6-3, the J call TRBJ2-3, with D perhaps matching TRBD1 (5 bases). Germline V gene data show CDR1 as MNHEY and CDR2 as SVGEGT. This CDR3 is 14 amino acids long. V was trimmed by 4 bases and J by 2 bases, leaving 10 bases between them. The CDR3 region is CASSSDRLTDTQYF. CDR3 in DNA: TGTGCCAGCAGTTCTGACAGACTCACAGATACGCAGTATTTT.

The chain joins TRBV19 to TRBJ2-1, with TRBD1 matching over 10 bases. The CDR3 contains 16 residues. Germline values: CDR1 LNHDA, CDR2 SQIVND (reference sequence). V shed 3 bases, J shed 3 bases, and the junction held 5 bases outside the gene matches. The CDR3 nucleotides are TGTGCCAGTAGTATTCTTGGGGACAGGGGCTACAATGAGCAGTTCTTC. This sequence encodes CASSILGDRGYNEQFF.

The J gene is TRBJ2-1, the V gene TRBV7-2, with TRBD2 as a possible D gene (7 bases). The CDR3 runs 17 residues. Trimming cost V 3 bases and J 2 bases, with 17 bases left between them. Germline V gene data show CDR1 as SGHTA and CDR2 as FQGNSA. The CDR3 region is CASSLDTAGATYNEQFF. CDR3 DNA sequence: TGTGCCAGCAGCTTGGACACGGCGGGGGCGACCTACAATGAGCAGTTCTTC. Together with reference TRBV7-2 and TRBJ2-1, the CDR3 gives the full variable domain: GAGVSQSPSNKVTEKGKDVELRCDPISGHTALYWYRQSLGQGLEFLIYFQGNSAPDKSGLPSDRFSAERTGGSVSTLTIQRTQQEDSAVYLCASSLDTAGATYNEQFFGPGTRLTVL.

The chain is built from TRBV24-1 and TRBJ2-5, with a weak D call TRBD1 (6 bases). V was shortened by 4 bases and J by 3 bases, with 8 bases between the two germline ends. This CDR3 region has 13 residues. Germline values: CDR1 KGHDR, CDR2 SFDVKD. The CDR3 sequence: CATSENREETQYF. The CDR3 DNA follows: TGTGCCACCAGTGAAAACAGGGAAGAGACCCAGTACTTC.

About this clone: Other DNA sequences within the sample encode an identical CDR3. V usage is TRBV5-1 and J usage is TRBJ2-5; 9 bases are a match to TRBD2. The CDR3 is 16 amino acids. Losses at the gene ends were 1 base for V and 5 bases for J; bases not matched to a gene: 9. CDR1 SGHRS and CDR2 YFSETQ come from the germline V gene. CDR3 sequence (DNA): TGCGCCAGCAGCTTGAGTATTGGCGGGGGGGAGGAGACCCAGTACTTC. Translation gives CASSLSIGGGEETQYF.

CDR3 sequence: CASSKTNNEQFF. The CDR3 DNA is TGTGCCAGCAGCAAAACAAACAATGAGCAGTTCTTC. The chain is built from TRBV5-4 and TRBJ2-1; D remains unclear. Deletions cut 4 bases from V and 5 bases from J, with 7 bases between. The CDR3 is made up of 12 amino acids. In germline, CDR1 is SGHNT, CDR2 YYREEE (reference sequence).

In DNA form, the CDR3 reads TGTGCCAGCAGCTCCACGGACAGGGGGAGAGAGACCCAGTACTTC. Its translation: CASSSTDRGRETQYF. The chain employs TRBV7-2 and TRBJ2-5; TRBD1 matches 10 bases. The CDR3 runs to 15 residues. Germline CDR1 reads SGHTA; CDR2 reads FQGNSA. V was pared by 4 bases and J by 4 bases, with 6 bases of the junction left unmatched.

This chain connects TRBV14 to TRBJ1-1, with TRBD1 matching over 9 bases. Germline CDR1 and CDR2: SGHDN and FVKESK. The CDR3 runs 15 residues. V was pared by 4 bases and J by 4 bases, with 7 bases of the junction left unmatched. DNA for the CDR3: TGTGCCAGCAGCCCGTTCCTGACAGGGGGCACTGAAGCTTTCTTT. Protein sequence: CASSPFLTGGTEAFF.